These 31 T cell receptor beta chains share one sample of origin, sequenced in a study of Ad26.COV2.S vaccination and SARS-CoV-2 variants. Stated treatment: around 19 received Ad26.COV2.S at low or high dose, single or two shots; 5 received placebo; per-sample allocation not given. Samples were taken on day 63 after the first vaccine or placebo injection. Sequencing used immunoSEQ multiplex PCR; TCRdb keeps in-frame clones, though not all of them. Of some 390,000 clones detected, 75% to 90% appear once; the ten largest clones hold 1.9%. Here the sequenced sample was peripheral blood, taken in a trial of Ad26.COV2.S vaccine versus placebo. The source is a person aged 18-65 years who received the Ad26.COV2.S COVID-19 vaccine or a placebo.

The V call is TRBV11-2, the J call TRBJ2-1; no firm D call. V was shortened by 1 base and J by 8 bases, with 12 bases between the two germline ends. Germline V gene sequence: CDR1 SGHAT, CDR2 FQNNGV. This CDR3 is built from 14 residues. Written as DNA, the CDR3 is TGTGCCAGCAGCTTAGGGGCCCGGGTCTATGAGCAGTTCTTC. This gives the protein CASSLGARVYEQFF.

This chain uses TRBV5-1 with TRBJ1-6, with 7 bases fitting TRBD1. Germline CDR1 is SGHRS and CDR2 is YFSETQ. This CDR3 comprises 20 residues. V shed 6 bases and J 0 bases; nucleotides not matched to a gene: 18. The CDR3 region is CASICLRGLGDSSYNSPLHF. In nucleotides, the CDR3 is TGCGCCAGCATCTGCTTAAGGGGGCTCGGGGATAGCTCCTATAATTCACCCCTCCACTTT.

This clone was seen only once. The CDR3: CASSQDPLAGADTQYF. The CDR3, as DNA: TGTGCCAGCAGCCAAGACCCCCTAGCGGGAGCAGATACGCAGTATTTT. V gene TRBV3-1 (or the pseudogene TRBV3-2) combines with J gene TRBJ2-3; 10 bases are shared with TRBD2. Germline CDR1 reads LGHDT; CDR2 reads YNNKEL (reference sequence). The CDR3 sequence is 16 residues long. V lost 0 bases and J lost 4; bases outside the gene matches: 4.

This sequence joins TRBV19 and TRBJ1-4; no firm D call. The CDR3 runs to 17 residues. V lost 5 bases to trimming and J lost 6 bases, with 22 bases between them. CDR1 is LNHDA and CDR2 is SQIVND in the germline V gene (reference sequence). In nucleotides, the CDR3 is TGTGCCAGTAGTTCCAATAGGAGGTCCCTCGGGGATGAAAAACTGTTTTTT. It codes for CASSSNRRSLGDEKLFF. Complete variable domain (other parts from reference TRBV19 and TRBJ1-4): DGGITQSPKYLFRKEGQNVTLSCEQNLNHDAMYWYRQDPGQGLRLIYYSQIVNDFQKGDIAEGYSVSREKKESFPLTVTSAQKNPTAFYLCASSSNRRSLGDEKLFFGSGTQLSVL.

V is TRBV11-2 and J is TRBJ1-5; maybe TRBD1 (6 bases). Trimming shortened V by 5 bases and J by 5 bases, and 10 bases separated the two germline ends. The CDR3 totals 13 residues. Germline V gives CDR1 SGHAT, CDR2 FQNNGV. CDR3: CASSVNRDQPQHF. The CDR3, as DNA: TGTGCCAGCAGCGTTAACAGGGATCAGCCCCAGCATTTT.

The rearrangement joins TRBV2 to TRBJ2-5; 10 bases map to TRBD1. This CDR3 is 15 amino acids long. From germline, CDR1 is SNHLY and CDR2 FYNNEI. Germline trimming cut 6 bases from V and 4 bases from J; bases unmatched to any gene: 8. CDR3 protein: CASREGQGRGETQYF. CDR3 nucleotides: TGTGCCAGCAGGGAGGGACAGGGGAGGGGAGAGACCCAGTACTTC.

Written as DNA, the CDR3 is TGTGCCAGCAGTTACTCCCATGGACAGGTAGTTTTGCCTTACAATGAGCAGTTCTTC. It yields the protein CASSYSHGQVVLPYNEQFF. The J gene is TRBJ2-1, the V gene TRBV6-2 or TRBV6-3; TRBD1 matches 7 bases. This CDR3 has 19 amino acids. With 0 bases clipped from V and 4 bases from J, the junction kept 15 bases outside the gene matches. Germline V gives CDR1 MNHEY, CDR2 SVGEGT.

This chain links TRBV30 with TRBJ2-7, with D unclear. Germline V gene data show CDR1 as GTSNPN and CDR2 as SVGIG (reference sequence). V dropped 1 base and J dropped 5 bases, with 6 bases sitting between them. CDR3 length: 11 residues. CDR3 nucleotide sequence: TGTGCCTGGAGTGGAGGTCACGAGCAGTACTTC. It is translated as CAWSGGHEQYF. Combining the CDR3 with reference TRBV30 and TRBJ2-7 gives the whole variable domain SQTIHQWPATLVQPVGSPLSLECTVEGTSNPNLYWYRQAAGRGLQLLFYSVGIGQISSEVPQNLSASRPQDRQFILSSKKLLLSDSGFYLCAWSGGHEQYFGPGTRLTVT.

There are a few counts of this clone. The genes are TRBV30 and TRBJ1-2; TRBD1 aligns across 10 bases. This CDR3 region has 14 residues. Losses at the gene ends were 5 bases for V and 5 bases for J; bases not matched to a gene: 8. Germline V lookup: CDR1 GTSNPN, CDR2 SVGIG (reference sequence). Here the CDR3 DNA reads TGTGCCTGGTCAAAGGGGACAGGGGTTTATGGCTACACCTTC. The encoded protein is CAWSKGTGVYGYTF.

The rearrangement uses TRBV5-6 and TRBJ2-3, with unresolved D. The V gene lost 6 bases and the J gene lost 3 bases, with 14 bases spanning the gap. There are 14 residues in the CDR3. CDR1 is SGHDT, CDR2 YYEEEE, per germline. The CDR3 DNA sequence: TGTGCCAGCAACCCCCTAACCCAGACAGATACGCAGTATTTT. It is translated as CASNPLTQTDTQYF.

The CDR3 sequence is CASSLGPPHGNEQFF. CDR3 sequence (DNA): TGTGCCAGCAGCTTGGGTCCCCCCCACGGGAATGAGCAGTTCTTC. The genes are TRBV5-6 and TRBJ2-1; D is undetermined. Germline lookup yields CDR1 SGHDT and CDR2 YYEEEE. The CDR3 covers 15 residues. V was shortened by 0 bases and J by 7 bases, with 14 bases between the two germline ends.

This chain links TRBV4-1 with TRBJ1-4; TRBD1 aligns across 9 bases. The V gene's germline CDR1 is MGHRA and CDR2 YSYEKL. There are 17 residues in the CDR3. The V gene end was trimmed by 0 bases and the J gene end by 0 bases; junction bases not matched to a gene: 2. The CDR3 spells CASSQDDRGATNEKLFF. CDR3 in DNA: TGCGCCAGCAGCCAAGACGACAGGGGGGCAACTAATGAAAAACTGTTTTTT.

This clone came up once. The rearrangement uses TRBV28 and TRBJ2-3; perhaps TRBD2 as D (7 bases). CDR3 length: 14 residues. With 11 bases removed from V and 4 bases from J, the gap between germline ends came to 19 bases. Germline lookup yields CDR1 MDHEN and CDR2 SYDVKM. The CDR3 sequence is CAGTTRLAPDTQYF. CDR3 bases: TGTGCCGGGACAACGCGACTAGCCCCAGATACGCAGTATTTT.

The chain recombines TRBV18 with TRBJ2-5; 7 bases line up with TRBD2. Trimming cost V 0 bases and J 5 bases; bases outside gene matches: 9. The CDR3 is 16 amino acids. The germline V gene has CDR1 KGHSH and CDR2 LQKENI. For the CDR3, the DNA is TGTGCCAGCTCACCACCACAAGCGGGATCGAGGGAGACCCAGTACTTC. Its protein product is CASSPPQAGSRETQYF.

The V and J genes are TRBV20-1 and TRBJ2-5; the D gene is possibly TRBD2 (5 bases). V lost 6 bases, J lost 2 bases, and 7 bases lay in between. The CDR3 runs to 11 residues. Looked up from germline, CDR1 is DFQATT and CDR2 is SNEGSKA (reference sequence). In DNA, the CDR3 is TGCAGTGCCCGGGGTCAAGAGACCCAGTACTTC. Amino acids: CSARGQETQYF.

The chain employs TRBV9 and TRBJ2-5, with D possibly matching TRBD1 (6 bases). V gave up 0 bases and J gave up 2 bases, with 11 bases separating them. Germline values: CDR1 SGDLS, CDR2 YYNGEE. The CDR3 is 15 residues long. The CDR3 sequence: CASSVARGPQETQYF. The DNA for the CDR3 is TGTGCCAGCAGCGTAGCCAGGGGCCCTCAAGAGACCCAGTACTTC.

J is TRBJ1-5 and V is TRBV28; TRBD1 agrees at 8 bases. The CDR3 is 15 amino acids. The V segment lost 6 bases and the J segment 4 bases; nucleotides outside the gene matches: 8. Germline CDR1 MDHEN, CDR2 SYDVKM. This chain's CDR3 is CASRYQGADNQPQHF. CDR3 coding DNA: TGTGCCAGCAGATATCAGGGGGCGGATAATCAGCCCCAGCATTTT.

This clone was observed a single time. This sequence joins TRBV28 and TRBJ2-2; possibly TRBD2 for D (6 bases). V was shortened by 9 bases and J by 4 bases, with 15 bases between the two germline ends. The CDR3 is 14 amino acids. CDR1 and CDR2 from the germline V gene are MDHEN and SYDVKM. CDR3 loop: CASHSGTLTGELFF. CDR3 DNA sequence: TGTGCCAGTCATAGTGGGACTCTCACCGGGGAGCTGTTTTTT.

The chain is built from TRBV7-8 and TRBJ2-5, with 8 bases aligning to TRBD1. The CDR3 has 15 residues. Germline V gene data show CDR1 as SGHVS and CDR2 as FQNEAQ. Germline trimming cut 10 bases from V and 5 bases from J; bases unmatched to any gene: 15. The CDR3 DNA reads as TGTGCCACCCAAGGCGGGCAGGGGGCGCAGGAGACCCAGTACTTC. Its translation is CATQGGQGAQETQYF.

The chain employs TRBV5-1 and TRBJ1-1; D is possibly TRBD1 (5 bases). The CDR3 sequence is 15 residues long. V lost 0 bases and J 6 bases, leaving 15 bases between the germline ends. Germline-derived CDR1 and CDR2 are SGHRS and YFSETQ. CDR3 amino acids: CASSLDQGGVPEAFF. Here the CDR3 DNA reads TGCGCCAGCAGCTTGGATCAGGGAGGAGTCCCTGAAGCTTTCTTT.

The CDR3 DNA reads TGTGCCAGCAGCCCCCACACTATGGGCGAGACAGTAGGGGCAGTCGGGGAGCTGTTTTTT. Amino acids: CASSPHTMGETVGAVGELFF. The chain is built from TRBV11-3 and TRBJ2-2, with a possible D match to TRBD1 (5 bases). V gave up 5 bases and J gave up 7 bases, with 32 bases separating them. This CDR3 is built from 20 residues. Looked up from germline, CDR1 is SGHNT and CDR2 is YENEEA.

This chain uses TRBV4-2 with TRBJ1-5; D unresolved. Germline V gives CDR1 LGHNA, CDR2 YNFKEQ. The CDR3 is made up of 13 amino acids. The V gene lost 1 base and the J gene lost 4 bases, with 5 bases spanning the gap. The CDR3 region is CASSQATNQPQHF. The DNA for the CDR3 is TGTGCCAGCAGCCAAGCCACAAATCAGCCCCAGCATTTT.

The chain couples TRBV19 to TRBJ1-5, with D perhaps TRBD1 (5 bases). Germline V gene sequence: CDR1 LNHDA, CDR2 SQIVND (reference sequence). Trimming cost V 5 bases and J 6 bases, with 17 bases left between them. This CDR3 contains 15 residues. The CDR3 region is CASSESRGGGQPQHF. The CDR3 nucleotides are TGTGCCAGTAGTGAAAGTAGGGGCGGGGGTCAGCCCCAGCATTTT.

V usage is TRBV6-5 and J usage is TRBJ1-6; 10 bases line up with TRBD1. After removal of 8 bases from V and 8 bases from J, the junction contained 3 bases not matched to a gene. The CDR3 sequence is 13 residues long. Per the germline V gene, CDR1 is MNHEY and CDR2 is SVGAGI. The CDR3 DNA reads TGTGCCAGCCATGGGACAGGGGATTCACCCCTCCACTTT. Amino acid sequence: CASHGTGDSPLHF.

The table lists this clone with a count of one. The chain links TRBV7-9 to TRBJ2-3, with D perhaps TRBD1 or TRBD2 (6 bases each). Between the trimmed V and J ends, which lost 1 base and 4 bases, there was a span of 12 bases. CDR1 is SEHNR and CDR2 is FQNEAQ in the germline V gene (reference sequence). The CDR3 has 15 amino acids. The CDR3 region is CASSLGGGHSDTQYF. CDR3 sequence (DNA): TGTGCCAGCAGCTTAGGTGGGGGGCATTCAGATACGCAGTATTTT.

The gene calls are TRBV10-2 and TRBJ2-1, with D perhaps TRBD1 or TRBD2 (5 bases each). The CDR3 totals 14 residues. V was clipped by 4 bases and J by 6 bases, with 13 bases between them. Germline V lookup: CDR1 WSHSY, CDR2 SAAADI. The CDR3, as DNA: TGCGCCAGCAGTGTAGGGGAAGAGGGCAATGAGCAGTTCTTC. Translated, it gives CASSVGEEGNEQFF.

The V gene is TRBV28, the J gene TRBJ2-2, with a tentative D call TRBD1 (5 bases). Deletions cut 10 bases from V and 5 bases from J, with 17 bases between. The germline gives CDR1 MDHEN, CDR2 SYDVKM. CDR3 length: 14 amino acids. In nucleotides, the CDR3 is TGTGCCACCGACAGTCCCGTTAGGACCGGGGAGCTGTTTTTT. Amino acids: CATDSPVRTGELFF.

The gene calls are TRBV6-2 or TRBV6-3 and TRBJ2-1; TRBD2 is a possible D gene (6 bases). The V end lost 5 bases, the J end lost 3 bases, and 14 bases lay between the germline ends. Germline V gene lookup returns CDR1 MNHEY and CDR2 SVGEGT. This CDR3 has 15 residues. The CDR3 DNA reads as TGTGCCAGCAGTCCCCCGGGACTTCGCTACAATGAGCAGTTCTTC. Protein product: CASSPPGLRYNEQFF.

A single count supports this clone. V is TRBV27 and J is TRBJ2-1; D perhaps matches TRBD1 (6 bases). The V and J ends lost 6 bases and 6 bases respectively, with 12 bases between them. The CDR3 totals 13 residues. The germline gives CDR1 MNHEY, CDR2 SMNVEV (reference sequence). CDR3 DNA: TGTGCCAGCAGGGACGGGACATCCAATGAGCAGTTCTTC. Translating it yields CASRDGTSNEQFF.

The J gene is TRBJ2-2, the V gene TRBV15; 8 bases map to TRBD2. Trimming removed 4 bases from V and 6 bases from J; junction bases left unmatched: 1. The CDR3 length is 13 residues. The germline V gene has CDR1 LNHNV and CDR2 YYDKDF (reference sequence). Here the CDR3 reads CATSKRESGELFF. The CDR3 bases are TGTGCCACCAGCAAGCGGGAGTCCGGGGAGCTGTTTTTT.

The rearrangement links TRBV24-1 to TRBJ2-1; 11 bases map to TRBD2. Germline V gives CDR1 KGHDR, CDR2 SFDVKD. The length of the CDR3 is 16 residues. V shed 4 bases, J shed 7 bases, and the junction held 8 bases outside the gene matches. In nucleotides, the CDR3 is TGTGCCACCAGTGAGGATAGCGGGAGGGCCTGGAATGAGCAGTTCTTC. It specifies CATSEDSGRAWNEQFF.